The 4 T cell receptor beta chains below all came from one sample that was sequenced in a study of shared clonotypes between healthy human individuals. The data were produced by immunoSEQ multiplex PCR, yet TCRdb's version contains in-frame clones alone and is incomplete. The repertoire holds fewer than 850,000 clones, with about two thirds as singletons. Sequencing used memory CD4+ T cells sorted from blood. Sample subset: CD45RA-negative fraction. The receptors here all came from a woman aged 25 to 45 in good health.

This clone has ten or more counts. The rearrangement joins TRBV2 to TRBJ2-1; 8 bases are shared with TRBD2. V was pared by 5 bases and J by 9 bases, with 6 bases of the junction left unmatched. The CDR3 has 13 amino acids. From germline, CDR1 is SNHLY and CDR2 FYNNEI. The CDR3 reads CASSSRAGGEQFF. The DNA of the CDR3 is TGTGCCAGCAGTAGCAGGGCGGGAGGTGAGCAGTTCTTC.

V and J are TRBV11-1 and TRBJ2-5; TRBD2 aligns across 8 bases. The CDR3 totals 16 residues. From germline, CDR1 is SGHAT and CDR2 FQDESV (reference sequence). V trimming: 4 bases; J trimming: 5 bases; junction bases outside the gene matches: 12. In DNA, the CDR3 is TGTGCCAGCAGCTCTGGGGCGGGACTAGGTTTGGAGACCCAGTACTTC. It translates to CASSSGAGLGLETQYF.

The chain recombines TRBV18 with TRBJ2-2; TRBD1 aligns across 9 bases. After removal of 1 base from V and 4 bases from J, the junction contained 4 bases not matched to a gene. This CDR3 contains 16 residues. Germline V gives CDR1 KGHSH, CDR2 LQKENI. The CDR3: CASSPQRTGVTGELFF. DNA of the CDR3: TGTGCCAGCTCACCACAACGGACAGGGGTCACCGGGGAGCTGTTTTTT.

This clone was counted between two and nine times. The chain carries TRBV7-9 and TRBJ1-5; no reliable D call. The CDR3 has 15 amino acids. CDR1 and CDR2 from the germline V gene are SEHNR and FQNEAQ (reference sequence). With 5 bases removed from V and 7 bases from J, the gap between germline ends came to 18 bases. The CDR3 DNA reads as TGTGCCAGCAGCGCAGGTAGCGGAGAATGGCAGCCCCAGCATTTT. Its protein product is CASSAGSGEWQPQHF.